The clone carrying this TCR beta chain was observed a handful of times. What it recognizes is unknown. The data originate from a study of T-cell memory formation after mild COVID-19. General study results and limits: Memory sampled before infection contained some responding clones, suggesting cross-reactive memory joined.

V dropped 5 bases and J dropped 10 bases, with 15 bases sitting between them. The CDR3 consists of 12 residues. Germline V gene sequence: CDR1 MDHEN, CDR2 SYDVKM. TCRdb re-analysed the 5' RACE reads in MiXCR, keeping a single row per CDR3 protein. The sample records some 310,000 distinct CDR3 sequences, 20% to 25% being singletons. Sequencing input: PBMCs or a T cell subset sorted from them (not recorded which). V gene TRBV28 combines with J gene TRBJ2-7, with D perhaps TRBD1 (6 bases). This clonotype was obtained from a man aged 18-30 years who had mild COVID-19 (a few samples of this study predate the infection). Cell type and time point are not known. DNA for the CDR3: TGTGCCAGCAGTGGGTGGACAGAGACACAGTACGTC. It encodes CASSGWTETQYV.